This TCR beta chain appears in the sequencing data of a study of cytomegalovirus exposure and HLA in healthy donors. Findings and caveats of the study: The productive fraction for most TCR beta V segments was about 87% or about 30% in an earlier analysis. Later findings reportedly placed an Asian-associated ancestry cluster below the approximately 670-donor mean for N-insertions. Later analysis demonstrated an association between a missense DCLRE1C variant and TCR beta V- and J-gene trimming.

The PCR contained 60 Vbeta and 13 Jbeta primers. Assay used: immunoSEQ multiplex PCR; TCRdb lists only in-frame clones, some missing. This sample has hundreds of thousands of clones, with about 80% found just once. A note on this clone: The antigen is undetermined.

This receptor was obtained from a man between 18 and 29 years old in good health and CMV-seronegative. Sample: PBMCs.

The CDR3 DNA sequence: TGTGCCAGCAGCCCACCTAGCTCTGGGGCCAACGTCCTGACTTTC. Its translation is CASSPPSSGANVLTF. The V gene is TRBV7-9, the J gene TRBJ2-6; no definite D call. Germline V gives CDR1 SEHNR, CDR2 FQNEAQ (reference sequence). Trimming left V 5 bases short and J 0 bases short, with 8 bases between. This CDR3 contains 15 residues.